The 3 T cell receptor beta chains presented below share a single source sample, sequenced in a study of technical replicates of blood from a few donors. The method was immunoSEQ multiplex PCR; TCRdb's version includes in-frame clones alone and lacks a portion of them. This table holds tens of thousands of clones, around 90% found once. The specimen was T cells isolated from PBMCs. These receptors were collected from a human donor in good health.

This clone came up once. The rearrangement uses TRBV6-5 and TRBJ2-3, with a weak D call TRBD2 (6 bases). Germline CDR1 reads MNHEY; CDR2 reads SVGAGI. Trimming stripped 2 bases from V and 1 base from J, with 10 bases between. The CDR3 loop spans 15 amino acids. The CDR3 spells CASSYRVAGTDTQYF. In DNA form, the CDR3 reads TGTGCCAGCAGTTACAGGGTAGCGGGCACAGATACGCAGTATTTT.

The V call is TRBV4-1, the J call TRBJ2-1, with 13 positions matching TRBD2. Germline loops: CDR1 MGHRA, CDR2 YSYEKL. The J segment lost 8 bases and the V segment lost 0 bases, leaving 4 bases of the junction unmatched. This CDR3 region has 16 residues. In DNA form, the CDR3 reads TGCGCCAGCAGCCAAGAAGGACTAGCGGGGGATTATGAGCAGTTCTTC. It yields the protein CASSQEGLAGDYEQFF.

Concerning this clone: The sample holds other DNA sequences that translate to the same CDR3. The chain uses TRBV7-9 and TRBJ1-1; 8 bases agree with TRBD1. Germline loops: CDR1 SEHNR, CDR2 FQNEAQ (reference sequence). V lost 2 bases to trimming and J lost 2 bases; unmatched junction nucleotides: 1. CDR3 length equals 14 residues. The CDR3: CASSLTGGNTEAFF. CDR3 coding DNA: TGTGCCAGCAGCTTAACAGGGGGTAACACTGAAGCTTTCTTT.